This TCR delta chain is drawn from a study of gamma-delta T cells after stem cell transplantation. This clone showed up just a few times. The CDR3 is 19 residues long. Germline-derived CDR1 and CDR2 are TSWWSYY and QGS. Unmatched junction bases numbered 18, after V lost 5 bases and J lost 2 bases. TCRdb re-called the RT-PCR reads via CATT. The table includes about 2,500 delta-chain clones, about 19% detected once. The sequencing input was gamma-delta T cells. V is TRDV1 and J is TRDJ1, with TRDD3 matching 9 bases. The clonotype comes from a human donor. It is not recorded whose cells these are; they may come from a transplant donor. This CDR3 reads CALGLSMTGWGILTDKLIF. The CDR3 DNA follows: TGTGCTCTTGGGCTCTCCATGACCGGCTGGGGGATCCTTACCGATAAACTCATCTTT.